The 29 T cell receptor beta chains in this list originate from one sample, sequenced in a study of T cell responses to AZD1222 COVID-19 vaccine. The data were produced by immunoSEQ multiplex PCR, yet TCRdb's version contains in-frame clones alone and is incomplete. The top ten hold over 7.5% of the sample, which has about 85,000 clones, approximately 83% seen once. This material consisted of peripheral blood, taken on day 0 of AZD1222 vaccination. These TCRs come from an adult in good health.

V usage is TRBV11-3 and J usage is TRBJ2-2, with no clear D. The CDR3 runs to 14 residues. CDR1 and CDR2 from the germline V gene are SGHNT and YENEEA. Trimming removed 2 bases from V and 1 base from J, with 5 bases in between. For the CDR3, the DNA is TGTGCCAGCAGCTTAAGCCTGAACACCGGGGAGCTGTTTTTT. This encodes CASSLSLNTGELFF.

This clone occurred many times. The chain carries TRBV6-1 and TRBJ1-1; D remains ambiguous. The CDR3 has 13 residues. In germline, CDR1 is MNHNS, CDR2 SASEGT. V lost 3 bases to trimming and J lost 6 bases, with 11 bases between them. CDR3 sequence: CASSETGKAEAFF. CDR3 nucleotide sequence: TGTGCCAGCAGTGAGACCGGGAAGGCTGAAGCTTTCTTT.

J is TRBJ2-1 and V is TRBV2; D gene ambiguous. The CDR3 contains 12 residues. V was shortened by 3 bases and J by 8 bases, with 8 bases between the two germline ends. The germline CDR1 and CDR2 sequences are SNHLY and FYNNEI. As DNA, the CDR3 is TGTGCCAGCAGTGATTTTGGGGATGAGCAGTTCTTC. Translation: CASSDFGDEQFF.

The chain has TRBV28 and TRBJ2-3; possibly TRBD1 or TRBD2 for D (6 bases each). V was pared by 5 bases and J by 2 bases, with 20 bases between. The CDR3 has 17 residues. The germline CDR1 and CDR2 sequences are MDHEN and SYDVKM. CDR3 coding DNA: TGTGCCAGCAGTCCTGTCGGGGGACATCATACCACAGATACGCAGTATTTT. Translated, it gives CASSPVGGHHTTDTQYF. The full variable domain, completed using reference TRBV28 and TRBJ2-3, is DVKVTQSSRYLVKRTGEKVFLECVQDMDHENMFWYRQDPGLGLRLIYFSYDVKMKEKGDIPEGYSVSREKKERFSLILESASTNQTSMYLCASSPVGGHHTTDTQYFGPGTRLTVL.

V usage is TRBV2 and J usage is TRBJ1-3; 7 positions match TRBD1. Trimming cost V 3 bases and J 2 bases; bases outside gene matches: 7. CDR1 is SNHLY and CDR2 is FYNNEI in the germline V gene. The CDR3 is 16 residues long. The CDR3 region is CASSDAGGVTGNTIYF. The CDR3 DNA follows: TGTGCCAGCAGTGATGCAGGGGGGGTTACTGGAAACACCATATATTTT.

This clone was detected only once. The chain carries TRBV7-2 and TRBJ2-1; no clear D gene. Germline loops: CDR1 SGHTA, CDR2 FQGNSA. Trimming left V 5 bases short and J 0 bases short, with 11 bases between. The CDR3 contains 15 residues. The CDR3: CASSPHSASYNEQFF. The CDR3 DNA follows: TGTGCCAGCAGCCCCCACTCGGCCTCCTACAATGAGCAGTTCTTC.

This clone was recorded only once. The chain is built from TRBV24-1 and TRBJ2-1; 7 positions match TRBD2. Trimming at V came to 5 bases and at J to 8 bases, leaving 11 bases not matched to a gene. The CDR3 consists of 15 residues. The germline V gene has CDR1 KGHDR and CDR2 SFDVKD. The CDR3, as DNA: TGTGCCACCAGTGCCTGGGACGGGGAGGGAGATGAGCAGTTCTTC. Protein sequence: CATSAWDGEGDEQFF.

As regards this clone: Germline is not matched at one junction end, which may reflect a read error. This chain joins TRBV2 and TRBJ1-5, with TRBD1 matching 9 bases. The length of the CDR3 is 15 residues. The germline V gene encodes CDR1 SNHLY and CDR2 FYNNEI. The CDR3 loop reads CASREETGGNQPQHF. CDR3 sequence (DNA): TGTGCCAGCAGAGAAGAGACAGGGGGGAATCAGCCCCAGCATTTT.

The chain recombines TRBV19 with TRBJ1-3; no definite D call. This CDR3 is 14 amino acids long. Between the trimmed V and J ends, which lost 5 bases and 0 bases, there was a span of 8 bases. The germline CDR1 and CDR2 sequences are LNHDA and SQIVND (reference sequence). CDR3 in amino acids: CASSRGSSGNTIYF. Written as DNA, the CDR3 is TGTGCCAGTAGTCGCGGATCCTCTGGAAACACCATATATTTT.

J is TRBJ1-2 and V is TRBV18; 7 bases map to TRBD1. The length of the CDR3 is 17 residues. V was pared by 4 bases and J by 2 bases, with 13 bases of the junction left unmatched. Germline-derived CDR1 and CDR2 are KGHSH and LQKENI. The CDR3 region is CASSQKVTGGQNYGYTF. The CDR3 region has the DNA TGTGCCAGCTCACAGAAGGTAACCGGGGGACAGAACTATGGCTACACCTTC.

The V call is TRBV19, the J call TRBJ1-1; 9 bases are shared with TRBD1. V was clipped by 6 bases and J by 2 bases; unmatched bases: 4. The CDR3 contains 14 residues. Per the germline V gene, CDR1 is LNHDA and CDR2 is SQIVND (reference sequence). CDR3 sequence reads: CASSRDRVNTEAFF. The CDR3 bases are TGTGCCAGTAGCCGGGACAGGGTTAACACTGAAGCTTTCTTT.

The chain uses TRBV5-4 and TRBJ2-5; TRBD2 aligns across 11 bases. Germline V gives CDR1 SGHNT, CDR2 YYREEE (reference sequence). The CDR3 spans 15 residues. V lost 5 bases, J lost 2 bases, and 5 bases stayed unmatched. CDR3 sequence reads: CASSWTSGSQETQYF. Written as DNA, the CDR3 is TGTGCCAGCAGTTGGACTAGCGGGTCACAAGAGACCCAGTACTTC.

The chain has TRBV2 and TRBJ1-2; D is ambiguous. Germline assignment: CDR1 SNHLY and CDR2 FYNNEI. The CDR3 runs 14 residues. The ends were cut back, 1 base at V and 4 bases at J, with 10 bases in the middle. The CDR3 nucleotides read TGTGCCAGCAGTGAAGGGTCGTCATTCTATGGCTACACCTTC. Amino acid sequence: CASSEGSSFYGYTF. Full variable domain (outside the CDR3, taken from reference TRBV2 and TRBJ1-2): EPEVTQTPSHQVTQMGQEVILRCVPISNHLYFYWYRQILGQKVEFLVSFYNNEISEKSEIFDDQFSVERPDGSNFTLKIRSTKLEDSAMYFCASSEGSSFYGYTFGSGTRLTVV.

This clone was seen just once. The chain links TRBV24-1 to TRBJ1-2; no clear D gene. The CDR3 is 15 residues long. V lost 8 bases, J lost 0 bases, and 15 bases lay in between. Germline-derived CDR1 and CDR2 are KGHDR and SFDVKD. Written as DNA, the CDR3 is TGTGCCACCAAGCCGGCGGAGGGTCCTAACTATGGCTACACCTTC. This sequence encodes CATKPAEGPNYGYTF.

The V and J genes are TRBV28 and TRBJ1-4; 7 bases map to TRBD1. J was trimmed by 8 bases and V by 4 bases; bases with no gene match: 10. This CDR3 contains 15 residues. Germline CDR1 MDHEN, CDR2 SYDVKM. In DNA form, the CDR3 reads TGTGCCAGCAGTTCACAGGGGCCCTCCATCGAAAAACTGTTTTTT. This sequence encodes CASSSQGPSIEKLFF.

The rearrangement links TRBV6-5 to TRBJ2-7, with TRBD2 matching over 13 bases. This CDR3 region has 14 residues. Per the germline V gene, CDR1 is MNHEY and CDR2 is SVGAGI. V trimming: 5 bases; J trimming: 7 bases; junction bases outside the gene matches: 5. DNA of the CDR3: TGTGCCAGCAGTCCTACGGGACTAGCGGGGGAGCAGTACTTC. This sequence encodes CASSPTGLAGEQYF.

The chain recombines TRBV5-1 with TRBJ2-3, with D maybe TRBD1 (6 bases). Germline V gene lookup returns CDR1 SGHRS and CDR2 YFSETQ. Trimming took 0 bases from V and 5 from J, leaving 13 bases between them. There are 15 residues in the CDR3. For the CDR3, the DNA is TGCGCCAGCAGCTTGGAACACACAGGGTTAGATACGCAGTATTTT. This encodes CASSLEHTGLDTQYF.

This chain connects TRBV7-8 to TRBJ1-5; maybe TRBD1 (5 bases). The CDR3 runs 15 residues. In germline, CDR1 is SGHVS, CDR2 FQNEAQ. Deletions cut 5 bases from V and 6 bases from J, with 17 bases between. DNA for the CDR3: TGTGCCAGCAGCGAAAGCAACGCGGGACGTCAGCCCCAGCATTTT. This translates into CASSESNAGRQPQHF. The entire variable domain, with the rest obtained from reference TRBV7-8 and TRBJ1-5, is as follows: GAGVSQSPRYKVAKRGQDVALRCDPISGHVSLFWYQQALGQGPEFLTYFQNEAQLDKSGLPSDRFFAERPEGSVSTLKIQRTQQEDSAVYLCASSESNAGRQPQHFGDGTRLSIL.

This clone turned up a few times. Here the CDR3 reads CASSLVQGSEAFF. CDR3 sequence (DNA): TGTGCCAGCAGCTTAGTACAGGGATCTGAAGCTTTCTTT. J is TRBJ1-1 and V is TRBV7-9; possible D gene TRBD1, 6 bases. Germline V gene data show CDR1 as SEHNR and CDR2 as FQNEAQ (reference sequence). The CDR3 covers 13 residues. V was trimmed by 1 base and J by 6 bases, leaving 9 bases between them. Based on the CDR3 plus reference TRBV7-9 and TRBJ1-1, the full variable domain is DTGVSQNPRHKITKRGQNVTFRCDPISEHNRLYWYRQTLGQGPEFLTYFQNEAQLEKSRLLSDRFSAERPKGSFSTLEIQRTEQGDSAMYLCASSLVQGSEAFFGQGTRLTVV.

The chain has TRBV10-3 and TRBJ2-7, with TRBD2 matching 12 bases. Trimming cost V 9 bases and J 0 bases; bases outside gene matches: 9. CDR1 and CDR2 from the germline V gene are ENHRY and SYGVKD. The length of the CDR3 is 16 residues. CDR3: CAISGLAGRSSYEQYF. The DNA of the CDR3 is TGTGCCATTTCGGGACTAGCGGGCAGGAGCTCCTACGAGCAGTACTTC.

The V and J genes are TRBV27 and TRBJ2-2; D not resolved. There are 13 residues in the CDR3. Per the germline V gene, CDR1 is MNHEY and CDR2 is SMNVEV (reference sequence). Trimming pared 5 bases from V and 2 bases from J, leaving 6 bases between. The CDR3 sequence: CASSPFNTGELFF. CDR3 sequence (DNA): TGTGCCAGCAGTCCTTTCAACACCGGGGAGCTGTTTTTT.

V is TRBV28 and J is TRBJ1-5, with a weak D call TRBD1 (6 bases). The ends were cut back, 7 bases at V and 6 bases at J, with 13 bases in the middle. In germline, CDR1 is MDHEN, CDR2 SYDVKM. This CDR3 region has 13 residues. Written as DNA, the CDR3 is TGTGCCAGCACCCCGACAGGTCGTCAGCCCCAGCATTTT. Its protein product is CASTPTGRQPQHF.

V and J are TRBV28 and TRBJ1-6; TRBD1 matches 11 bases. Germline V gene sequence: CDR1 MDHEN, CDR2 SYDVKM. V was pared by 7 bases and J by 4 bases, with 9 bases of the junction left unmatched. CDR3 size: 17 residues. This CDR3 reads CASKTGQGGLYNSPLHF. CDR3 nucleotide sequence: TGTGCCAGCAAGACGGGACAGGGGGGATTATATAATTCACCCCTCCACTTT. The variable domain in full, with the rest retrieved from reference TRBV28 and TRBJ1-6, is DVKVTQSSRYLVKRTGEKVFLECVQDMDHENMFWYRQDPGLGLRLIYFSYDVKMKEKGDIPEGYSVSREKKERFSLILESASTNQTSMYLCASKTGQGGLYNSPLHFGNGTRLTVT.

This clone was seen only a few times. The chain is built from TRBV5-8 and TRBJ1-1; a possible D gene is TRBD1 (5 bases). The V end was cut by 0 bases, the J end by 0 bases, with 18 bases between. The CDR3 loop spans 18 amino acids. Germline V CDR1 and CDR2: SGHTS, YDEGEE. In nucleotides, the CDR3 is TGTGCCAGCAGCTTGGGGGGAGCGAGGGGCGCATTGAACACTGAAGCTTTCTTT. This translates into CASSLGGARGALNTEAFF.

The table lists this clone with a few counts. The V gene is TRBV11-3, the J gene TRBJ1-1, with TRBD1 as a possible D gene (5 bases). The CDR3 loop spans 13 amino acids. Trimming removed 3 bases at V and 4 bases at J, with 9 bases between. From germline, CDR1 is SGHNT and CDR2 YENEEA. Here the CDR3 reads CASSFSGPTEAFF. CDR3 bases: TGTGCCAGCAGCTTCTCAGGGCCCACTGAAGCTTTCTTT.

This chain uses TRBV28 with TRBJ2-7, with 7 bases fitting TRBD1. With V trimmed by 6 bases and J by 2 bases, 7 bases remained unmatched. Germline V gene lookup returns CDR1 MDHEN and CDR2 SYDVKM. The CDR3 contains 14 residues. CDR3 nucleotides: TGTGCCAGCAGGCTGGAGACAGGGCCCTACGAGCAGTACTTC. Protein product: CASRLETGPYEQYF.

This chain connects TRBV6-5 to TRBJ2-7, with D perhaps matching TRBD1 (5 bases). CDR3 length: 13 amino acids. Per germline, CDR1 MNHEY and CDR2 SVGAGI. With 7 bases removed from V and 0 bases from J, the gap between germline ends came to 10 bases. The CDR3 region is CASTPDSSYEQYF. DNA for the CDR3: TGTGCCAGCACCCCCGACAGCTCCTACGAGCAGTACTTC.

The chain combines TRBV28 with TRBJ1-5; D is uncertain. Per the germline V gene, CDR1 is MDHEN and CDR2 is SYDVKM. V was clipped by 2 bases and J by 9 bases, with 11 bases between them. The CDR3 totals 13 residues. Here the CDR3 reads CASSLQSLGPQHF. The CDR3 nucleotides are TGTGCCAGCAGTTTACAAAGCCTAGGGCCCCAGCATTTT.

This clone occurred a few times. CDR3 amino acids: CASSPPLEGPQHF. The CDR3 DNA sequence: TGTGCCAGCTCACCACCTCTTGAGGGGCCCCAGCATTTT. V gene TRBV18 combines with J gene TRBJ1-5, with D unresolved. Germline values: CDR1 KGHSH, CDR2 LQKENI. CDR3 length: 13 residues. Trimming pared 0 bases from V and 9 bases from J, leaving 9 bases between.